This TCR beta chain originates from a study of OX40 agonist ivuxolimab in advanced cancers. Study-level results: Blood T cells, both CD4+ and CD8+, expanded clonally by week 6 at 0.1 to 3.0 mg/kg. Undetermined was the antigen specificity of the expanded peripheral T cells.

TCRdb's copy holds only in-frame clones and misses some; the assay was immunoSEQ multiplex PCR. Of 70,000 to 90,000 clones in the sample, 84% were seen once. Concerning this clone itself: Its antigen remains unidentified.

This material consisted of CD4+ or CD8+ T cells sorted from blood, taken in a trial of the OX40 agonist ivuxolimab. The sequence was collected from an adult with an advanced solid tumor such as melanoma, head and neck, liver or kidney cancer.

The chain's CDR3 is CASSQDLLYEQYF. In nucleotides, the CDR3 is TGCGCCAGCAGCCAAGACCTGCTCTACGAGCAGTACTTC. The chain links TRBV4-3 to TRBJ2-5; D is unclear. The J call is in doubt because the DNA end fits TRBJ2-7 better. CDR3 size: 13 residues. The V gene's germline CDR1 is LGHNA and CDR2 YSLEER.